The rows below give T cell receptor beta chains drawn from one sample of a study of cytomegalovirus exposure and HLA in healthy donors. Sequenced by immunoSEQ multiplex PCR; TCRdb stores in-frame clones only, minus some. This table holds around 200,000 clones, over 75% found once. Input material: PBMCs. The receptors originated from a woman aged 50 to 60 in good health and CMV-seropositive. Each CDR3 is given with its conserved first and last residue. The order of the fields is CDR3 DNA, CDR3 protein, J gene, V gene, clone size, CDR3 length, D gene. The D gene is left open where the match is weak. Size is stated for part of the rows, as once, few or many counts, or as a class when the clone is expanded.

CDR3nt: TGTGCCAGCAGCTTAAAGGGGGACAGGGGGAACGAGCAGTACTTC; CDR3aa: CASSLKGDRGNEQYF; j_gene: TRBJ2-7; v_gene: TRBV7-2; abundance: .; len: 15; d_gene: TRBD1
CDR3nt: TGTGCCAGCACCCTCGCGGGAGGTCTCTACGAGCGGTACTTC; CDR3aa: CASTLAGGLYERYF; j_gene: TRBJ2-7; v_gene: TRBV14; abundance: once; len: 14; d_gene: TRBD2
CDR3nt: TGCGCCAGCAGCTTGACCCAGGCCACCTACAATGAGCAGTTCTTC; CDR3aa: CASSLTQATYNEQFF; j_gene: TRBJ2-1; v_gene: TRBV5-1; abundance: .; len: 15; d_gene: .
CDR3nt: TGTGCCAGCAGCCAAGCTCGAATGGGAACCCTAGCGGGGGGACGTGAGACCCAGTACTTC; CDR3aa: CASSQARMGTLAGGRETQYF; j_gene: TRBJ2-5; v_gene: TRBV4-2; abundance: .; len: 20; d_gene: TRBD2
CDR3nt: TGTGCCAGCAGCACCCGAATAGAATCTGATGCGCAGTATTTT; CDR3aa: CASSTRIESDAQYF; j_gene: TRBJ2-3; v_gene: TRBV9; abundance: .; len: 14; d_gene: .
CDR3nt: TGTGCCAGCTCACCCCGACAGGTTGCCTACGAGCAGTACTTC; CDR3aa: CASSPRQVAYEQYF; j_gene: TRBJ2-7; v_gene: TRBV18; abundance: .; len: 14; d_gene: .
CDR3nt: TGTGCCAGTAGTCCGGGACAGGGGGGCTACACCTTC; CDR3aa: CASSPGQGGYTF; j_gene: TRBJ1-2; v_gene: TRBV19; abundance: .; len: 12; d_gene: TRBD1
CDR3nt: TGTTCCGAGGGTAATGAAAAACTGTTTTTT; CDR3aa: CSEGNEKLFF; j_gene: TRBJ1-4; v_gene: TRBV7-9; abundance: .; len: 10; d_gene: .
CDR3nt: TGTGCCAGCAGCTTGGGGACAGGGAGAGCTTTCTTT; CDR3aa: CASSLGTGRAFF; j_gene: TRBJ1-1; v_gene: TRBV5-6; abundance: few; len: 12; d_gene: TRBD1
CDR3nt: TGTGCCAGCAGCGTAGGTCCTTACAATGAGCAGTTCTTC; CDR3aa: CASSVGPYNEQFF; j_gene: TRBJ2-1; v_gene: TRBV9; abundance: few; len: 13; d_gene: .
CDR3nt: TGTGCCAGCAGTTTCCCCTCACAGGGGAACACTGAAGCTTTCTTT; CDR3aa: CASSFPSQGNTEAFF; j_gene: TRBJ1-1; v_gene: TRBV28; abundance: .; len: 15; d_gene: .
CDR3nt: TGTGCCAGCAGCCGAGACAGTAGCAATCAGCCCCAGCATTTT; CDR3aa: CASSRDSSNQPQHF; j_gene: TRBJ1-5; v_gene: TRBV7-2; abundance: once; len: 14; d_gene: .
CDR3nt: TGTGCCAGCAGTTCCGGTACAGATACGCAGTATTTT; CDR3aa: CASSSGTDTQYF; j_gene: TRBJ2-3; v_gene: TRBV25-1; abundance: .; len: 12; d_gene: .
CDR3nt: TGTGCCAGCAGCCAACTGCAGTCAAACTCTGGAAACACCATATATTTT; CDR3aa: CASSQLQSNSGNTIYF; j_gene: TRBJ1-3; v_gene: TRBV14; abundance: .; len: 16; d_gene: .
CDR3nt: TGTGCCAGCAGCTTTAGAGGGGGCTGGTATGGCTACACCTTC; CDR3aa: CASSFRGGWYGYTF; j_gene: TRBJ1-2; v_gene: TRBV5-6; abundance: .; len: 14; d_gene: TRBD1
CDR3nt: TGTGCCAGCAGCTTGCAAGGGGCGCTGGGGTTGTGGGGCTACACCTTC; CDR3aa: CASSLQGALGLWGYTF; j_gene: TRBJ1-2; v_gene: TRBV5-6; abundance: .; len: 16; d_gene: .
CDR3nt: TGTGCCAGCAGCGGAGGACAGGGGGCTCAGTACGAGCAGTACTTC; CDR3aa: CASSGGQGAQYEQYF; j_gene: TRBJ2-7; v_gene: TRBV5-5; abundance: many; len: 15; d_gene: TRBD1
CDR3nt: TGCGCCAGCAGCCAAGATCCCCGGGGTGAAAACACTGAAGCTTTCTTT; CDR3aa: CASSQDPRGENTEAFF; j_gene: TRBJ1-1; v_gene: TRBV4-1; abundance: .; len: 16; d_gene: .
CDR3nt: TGTGCCAGTAGTATAGGTATTGCGCGTTCACCCCTCCACTTT; CDR3aa: CASSIGIARSPLHF; j_gene: TRBJ1-6; v_gene: TRBV19; abundance: .; len: 14; d_gene: .
CDR3nt: TGTGCCAGCAGCTTCCAGGGGTTTGGCACTGAAGCTTTCTTT; CDR3aa: CASSFQGFGTEAFF; j_gene: TRBJ1-1; v_gene: TRBV7-9; abundance: .; len: 14; d_gene: .
CDR3nt: TGTGCCAGCAGTTCCCAAGGGGATCTAACTAATGAAAAACTGTTTTTT; CDR3aa: CASSSQGDLTNEKLFF; j_gene: TRBJ1-4; v_gene: TRBV6-6; abundance: few; len: 16; d_gene: .
CDR3nt: TGTGCCAGCAGCCCTGGGGGGGCCGGGACAGATACGCAGTATTTT; CDR3aa: CASSPGGAGTDTQYF; j_gene: TRBJ2-3; v_gene: TRBV7-3; abundance: .; len: 15; d_gene: .
CDR3nt: TGTGCCAGCAGTTTGGGACTACAGGACGGGCAGTACTTC; CDR3aa: CASSLGLQDGQYF; j_gene: TRBJ2-5; v_gene: TRBV27; abundance: .; len: 13; d_gene: TRBD2
CDR3nt: TGTGCCAGCAGCTTAATAGTGCGTGGCGAGCAGTACTTC; CDR3aa: CASSLIVRGEQYF; j_gene: TRBJ2-7; v_gene: TRBV7-3; abundance: .; len: 13; d_gene: .
CDR3nt: TGTGCCAGCAGGGCCGGGACAGGTACGCGAAAACTGTTTTTT; CDR3aa: CASRAGTGTRKLFF; j_gene: TRBJ1-4; v_gene: TRBV2; abundance: .; len: 14; d_gene: TRBD1
CDR3nt: TGTGCCAGCAGCCTAGGGACAGCTCGTCAAGAGACCCAGTACTTC; CDR3aa: CASSLGTARQETQYF; j_gene: TRBJ2-5; v_gene: TRBV9; abundance: .; len: 15; d_gene: TRBD1
CDR3nt: TGTGCCAGTACCTTAGCGGGGGGAGCGAACACCGGGGAGCTGTTTTTT; CDR3aa: CASTLAGGANTGELFF; j_gene: TRBJ2-2; v_gene: TRBV19; abundance: .; len: 16; d_gene: TRBD2
CDR3nt: TGTGCCAGCAGTGACTCTGGGGCTAGCGGGGGGCTGGCCTCCTACAATGAGCAGTTCTTC; CDR3aa: CASSDSGASGGLASYNEQFF; j_gene: TRBJ2-1; v_gene: TRBV6-4; abundance: .; len: 20; d_gene: TRBD2
CDR3nt: TGTGCCATCAGTGTGGGCGGGGGGGGTGATGAGCAGTTCTTC; CDR3aa: CAISVGGGGDEQFF; j_gene: TRBJ2-1; v_gene: TRBV10-3; abundance: .; len: 14; d_gene: TRBD2
CDR3nt: TGTGCCAGCAGCCGCGGACAGGGGGTGAGGTACGAGCAGTACTTC; CDR3aa: CASSRGQGVRYEQYF; j_gene: TRBJ2-7; v_gene: TRBV11-2; abundance: .; len: 15; d_gene: TRBD1
CDR3nt: TGTGCCAGTAGTACCACCCGGGACAGAGCCTACGAGCAGTACTTC; CDR3aa: CASSTTRDRAYEQYF; j_gene: TRBJ2-7; v_gene: TRBV19; abundance: .; len: 15; d_gene: TRBD1
CDR3nt: TGCGCCAGCAGCCAAGCTTTCGGGGGAGACGAGCAGTACTTC; CDR3aa: CASSQAFGGDEQYF; j_gene: TRBJ2-7; v_gene: TRBV4-1; abundance: .; len: 14; d_gene: .
CDR3nt: TGTGCCACCCGGGAACGGGCTGGAAACACCATATATTTT; CDR3aa: CATRERAGNTIYF; j_gene: TRBJ1-3; v_gene: TRBV15; abundance: .; len: 13; d_gene: .
CDR3nt: TGTGCCAGCAGCTTAGATGGAGGGGCCTACTATGGCTACACCTTC; CDR3aa: CASSLDGGAYYGYTF; j_gene: TRBJ1-2; v_gene: TRBV7-8; abundance: once; len: 15; d_gene: .
CDR3nt: TGTGCCAGCAGTGACTCTCGAACTAGCGGGGGATACAATGAGCAGTTCTTC; CDR3aa: CASSDSRTSGGYNEQFF; j_gene: TRBJ2-1; v_gene: TRBV6-4; abundance: .; len: 17; d_gene: TRBD2
CDR3nt: TGTGCCAGTAGTACGACAGGGGGCGGCTATGGCTACACCTTC; CDR3aa: CASSTTGGGYGYTF; j_gene: TRBJ1-2; v_gene: TRBV19; abundance: .; len: 14; d_gene: TRBD1
CDR3nt: TGTGCCAGCAGCTTCCATAATGAAAAACTGTTTTTT; CDR3aa: CASSFHNEKLFF; j_gene: TRBJ1-4; v_gene: TRBV11-2; abundance: .; len: 12; d_gene: .
CDR3nt: TGTGCCAGCAGTGGGACAGGGGGGCGAGAGACCCAGTACTTC; CDR3aa: CASSGTGGRETQYF; j_gene: TRBJ2-5; v_gene: TRBV2; abundance: .; len: 14; d_gene: TRBD1
CDR3nt: TGTGCCAGCAGTGGCCGAGTCCTCGGGAATTCACCCCTCCACTTT; CDR3aa: CASSGRVLGNSPLHF; j_gene: TRBJ1-6; v_gene: TRBV2; abundance: .; len: 15; d_gene: .
CDR3nt: TGTGCCAGCAGTTACGGAGCTACGAACACTGAAGCTTTCTTT; CDR3aa: CASSYGATNTEAFF; j_gene: TRBJ1-1; v_gene: TRBV6-6; abundance: .; len: 14; d_gene: .
CDR3nt: TGTGCCAGCAGCTTGATTGAGGCCTACGAGCAGTACTTC; CDR3aa: CASSLIEAYEQYF; j_gene: TRBJ2-7; v_gene: TRBV7-2; abundance: .; len: 13; d_gene: .